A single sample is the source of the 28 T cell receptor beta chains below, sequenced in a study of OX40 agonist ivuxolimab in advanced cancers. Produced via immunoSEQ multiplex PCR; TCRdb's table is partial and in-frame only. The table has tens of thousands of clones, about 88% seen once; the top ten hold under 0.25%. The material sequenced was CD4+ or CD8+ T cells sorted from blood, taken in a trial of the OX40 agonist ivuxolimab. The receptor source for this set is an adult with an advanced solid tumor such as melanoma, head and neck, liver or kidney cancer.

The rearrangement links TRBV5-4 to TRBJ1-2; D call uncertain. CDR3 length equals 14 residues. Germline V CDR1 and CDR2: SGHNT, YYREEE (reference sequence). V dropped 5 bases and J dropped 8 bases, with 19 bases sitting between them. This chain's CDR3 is CASRPLQFPGGYTF. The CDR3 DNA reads TGTGCCAGCAGACCCCTCCAGTTCCCCGGGGGCTACACCTTC.

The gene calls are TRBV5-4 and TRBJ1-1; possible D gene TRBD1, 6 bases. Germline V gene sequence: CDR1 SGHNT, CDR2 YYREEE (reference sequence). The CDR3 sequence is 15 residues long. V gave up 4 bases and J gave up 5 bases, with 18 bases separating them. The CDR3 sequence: CASSGDILSGTEAFF. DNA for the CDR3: TGTGCCAGCAGCGGGGACATCTTGTCGGGGACTGAAGCTTTCTTT.

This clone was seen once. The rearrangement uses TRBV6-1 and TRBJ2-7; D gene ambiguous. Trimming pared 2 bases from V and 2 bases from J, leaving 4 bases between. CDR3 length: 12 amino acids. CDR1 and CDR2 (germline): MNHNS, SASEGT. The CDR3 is CASSERAYEQYV. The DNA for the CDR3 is TGTGCCAGCAGTGAAAGGGCCTACGAGCAGTACGTC.

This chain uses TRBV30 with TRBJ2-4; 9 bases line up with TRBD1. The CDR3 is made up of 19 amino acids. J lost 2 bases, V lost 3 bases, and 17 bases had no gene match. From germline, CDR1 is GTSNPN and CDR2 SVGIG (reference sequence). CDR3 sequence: CAWRTASGQGSLSKNIQYF. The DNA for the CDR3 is TGTGCCTGGAGAACCGCCTCGGGACAGGGCTCTCTATCCAAAAACATTCAGTACTTC.

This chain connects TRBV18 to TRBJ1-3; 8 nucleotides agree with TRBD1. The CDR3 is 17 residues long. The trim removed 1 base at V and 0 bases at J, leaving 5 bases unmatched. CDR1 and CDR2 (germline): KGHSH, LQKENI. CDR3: CASSPRQGLSSGNTIYF. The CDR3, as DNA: TGTGCCAGCTCACCACGACAGGGGTTATCCTCTGGAAACACCATATATTTT.

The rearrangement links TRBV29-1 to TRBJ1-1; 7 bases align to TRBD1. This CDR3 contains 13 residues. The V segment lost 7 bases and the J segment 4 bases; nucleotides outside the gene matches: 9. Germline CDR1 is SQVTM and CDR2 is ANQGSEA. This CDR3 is CSGTQGMTTEAFF. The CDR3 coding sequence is TGCAGCGGGACACAGGGGATGACCACTGAAGCTTTCTTT.

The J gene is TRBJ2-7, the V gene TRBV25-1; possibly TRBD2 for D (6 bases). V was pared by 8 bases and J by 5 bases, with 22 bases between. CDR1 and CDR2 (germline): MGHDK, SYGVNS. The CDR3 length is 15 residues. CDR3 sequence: CASRASPEGIHEQYV. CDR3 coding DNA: TGTGCCAGCCGCGCAAGCCCGGAGGGGATTCACGAGCAGTACGTC.

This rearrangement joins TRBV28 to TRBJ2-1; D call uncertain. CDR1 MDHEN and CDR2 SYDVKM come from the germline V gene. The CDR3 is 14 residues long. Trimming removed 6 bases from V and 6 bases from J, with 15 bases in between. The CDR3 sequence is CASSPPPGGNEQFF. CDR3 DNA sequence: TGTGCCAGCAGCCCCCCTCCGGGTGGCAATGAGCAGTTCTTC.

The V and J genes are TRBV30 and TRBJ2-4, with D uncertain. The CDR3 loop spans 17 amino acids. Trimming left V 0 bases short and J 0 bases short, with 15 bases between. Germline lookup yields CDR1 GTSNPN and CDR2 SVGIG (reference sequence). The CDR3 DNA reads TGTGCCTGGAGTGTATTGACGGATTCTCTAGCCAAAAACATTCAGTACTTC. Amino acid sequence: CAWSVLTDSLAKNIQYF.

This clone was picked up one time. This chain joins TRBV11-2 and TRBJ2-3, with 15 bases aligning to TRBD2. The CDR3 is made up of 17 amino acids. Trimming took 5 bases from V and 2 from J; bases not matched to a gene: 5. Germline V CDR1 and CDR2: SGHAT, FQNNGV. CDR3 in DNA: TGTGCCAGCAGCAGGACTAGCGGGAGGGCCCTCACAGATACGCAGTATTTT. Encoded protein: CASSRTSGRALTDTQYF.

CDR3 sequence reads: CASSLGGSGITDTQYF. As DNA, the CDR3 is TGCGCCAGCAGCTTGGGAGGTAGCGGGATTACAGATACGCAGTATTTT. The chain is built from TRBV5-1 and TRBJ2-3, with 8 bases identical to TRBD2. V was clipped by 0 bases and J by 3 bases; unmatched bases: 6. Germline V CDR1 and CDR2: SGHRS, YFSETQ. CDR3 size: 16 residues.

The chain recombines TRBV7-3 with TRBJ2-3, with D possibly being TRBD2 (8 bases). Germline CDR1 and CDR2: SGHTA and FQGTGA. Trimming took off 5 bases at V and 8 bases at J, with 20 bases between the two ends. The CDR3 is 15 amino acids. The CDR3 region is CASSILAAAGGTQYF. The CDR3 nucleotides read TGTGCCAGCAGCATACTAGCGGCGGCAGGGGGTACGCAGTATTTT. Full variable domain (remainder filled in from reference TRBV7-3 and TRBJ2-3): GAGVSQTPSNKVTEKGKYVELRCDPISGHTALYWYRQSLGQGPEFLIYFQGTGAADDSGLPNDRFFAVRPEGSVSTLKIQRTERGDSAVYLCASSILAAAGGTQYFGPGTRLTVL.

CDR3 nucleotides: TGTGCCAGCAGTTCGGACAGGGGACCCTACAATGAGCAGTTCTTC. Translation: CASSSDRGPYNEQFF. The V call is TRBV2, the J call TRBJ2-1; 9 bases line up with TRBD1. Trimming cost V 5 bases and J 2 bases; bases outside gene matches: 4. There are 15 residues in the CDR3. Germline CDR1 and CDR2: SNHLY and FYNNEI.

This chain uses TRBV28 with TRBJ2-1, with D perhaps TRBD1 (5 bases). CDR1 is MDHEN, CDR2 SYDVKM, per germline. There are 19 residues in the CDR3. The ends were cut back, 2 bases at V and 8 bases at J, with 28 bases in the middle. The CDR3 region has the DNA TGTGCCAGCAGTTTAGGAACCCTCAACCCCTTCGACAGTGGAGATGAGCAGTTCTTC. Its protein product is CASSLGTLNPFDSGDEQFF. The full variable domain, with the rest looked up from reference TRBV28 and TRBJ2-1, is DVKVTQSSRYLVKRTGEKVFLECVQDMDHENMFWYRQDPGLGLRLIYFSYDVKMKEKGDIPEGYSVSREKKERFSLILESASTNQTSMYLCASSLGTLNPFDSGDEQFFGPGTRLTVL.

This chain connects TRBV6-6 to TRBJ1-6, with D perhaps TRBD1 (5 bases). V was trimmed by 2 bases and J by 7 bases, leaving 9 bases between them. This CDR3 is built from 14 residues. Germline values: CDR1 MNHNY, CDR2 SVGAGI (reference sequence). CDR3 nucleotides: TGTGCCAGCAGTTACGGGACTGGAAATTCACCCCTCCACTTT. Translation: CASSYGTGNSPLHF.

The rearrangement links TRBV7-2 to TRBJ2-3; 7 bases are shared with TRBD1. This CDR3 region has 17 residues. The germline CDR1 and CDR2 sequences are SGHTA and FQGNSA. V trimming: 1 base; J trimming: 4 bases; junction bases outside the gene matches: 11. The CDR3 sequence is CASSLGGLRGYSDTQYF. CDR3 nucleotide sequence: TGTGCCAGCAGCTTAGGCGGTCTCAGGGGGTATTCAGATACGCAGTATTTT.

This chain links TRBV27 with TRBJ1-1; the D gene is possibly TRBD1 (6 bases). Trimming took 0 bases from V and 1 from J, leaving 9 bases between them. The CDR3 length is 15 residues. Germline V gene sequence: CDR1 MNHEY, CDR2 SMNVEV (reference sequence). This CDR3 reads CASSLSGAPNTEAFF. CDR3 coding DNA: TGTGCCAGCAGTTTATCGGGGGCTCCGAACACTGAAGCTTTCTTT.

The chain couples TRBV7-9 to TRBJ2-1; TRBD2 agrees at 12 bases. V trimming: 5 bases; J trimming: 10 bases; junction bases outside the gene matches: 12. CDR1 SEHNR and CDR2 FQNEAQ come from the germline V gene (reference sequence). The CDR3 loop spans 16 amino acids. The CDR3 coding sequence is TGTGCCAGCAGCCGATCCGGGACTAGCGGGCCTCTCGAGCAGTTCTTC. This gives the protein CASSRSGTSGPLEQFF.

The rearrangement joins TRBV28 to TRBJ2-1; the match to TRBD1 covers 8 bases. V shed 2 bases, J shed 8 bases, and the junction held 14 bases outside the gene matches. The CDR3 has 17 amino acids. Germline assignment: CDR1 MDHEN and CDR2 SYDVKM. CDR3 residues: CASSLGQGGNLHDEQFF. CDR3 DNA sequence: TGTGCCAGCAGTTTAGGACAGGGTGGGAACCTACATGATGAGCAGTTCTTC.

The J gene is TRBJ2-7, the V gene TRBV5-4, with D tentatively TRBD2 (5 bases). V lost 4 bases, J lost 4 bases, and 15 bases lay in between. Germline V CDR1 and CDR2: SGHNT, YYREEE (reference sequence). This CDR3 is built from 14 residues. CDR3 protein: CASSPRTGDYEQYF. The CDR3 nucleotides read TGTGCCAGCAGCCCTAGGACTGGGGATTACGAGCAGTACTTC.

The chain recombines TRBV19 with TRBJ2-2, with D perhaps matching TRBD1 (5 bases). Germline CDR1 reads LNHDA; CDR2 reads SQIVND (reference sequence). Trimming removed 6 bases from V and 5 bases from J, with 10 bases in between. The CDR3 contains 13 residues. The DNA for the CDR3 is TGTGCCAGTAGCCGACAGAGAACCGGGGAGCTGTTTTTT. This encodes CASSRQRTGELFF. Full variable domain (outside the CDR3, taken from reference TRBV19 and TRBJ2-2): DGGITQSPKYLFRKEGQNVTLSCEQNLNHDAMYWYRQDPGQGLRLIYYSQIVNDFQKGDIAEGYSVSREKKESFPLTVTSAQKNPTAFYLCASSRQRTGELFFGEGSRLTVL.

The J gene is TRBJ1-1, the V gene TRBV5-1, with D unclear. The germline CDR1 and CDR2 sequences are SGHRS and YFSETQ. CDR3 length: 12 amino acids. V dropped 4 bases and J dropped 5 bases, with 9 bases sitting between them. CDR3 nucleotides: TGCGCCAGCAGCACAGAGGGTACTGAAGCTTTCTTT. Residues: CASSTEGTEAFF.

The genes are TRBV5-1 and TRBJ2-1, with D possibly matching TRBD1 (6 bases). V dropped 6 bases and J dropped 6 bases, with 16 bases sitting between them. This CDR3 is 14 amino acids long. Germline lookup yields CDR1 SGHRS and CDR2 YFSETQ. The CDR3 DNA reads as TGCGCCAGCACGTGGGGGCCTGCCGCCAATGAGCAGTTCTTC. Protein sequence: CASTWGPAANEQFF.

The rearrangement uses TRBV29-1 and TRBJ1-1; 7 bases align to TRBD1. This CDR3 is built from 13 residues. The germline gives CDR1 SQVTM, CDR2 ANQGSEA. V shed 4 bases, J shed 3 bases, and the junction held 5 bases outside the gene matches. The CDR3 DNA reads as TGCAGCGTTGCGAGGGGGCGGGACACTGAAGCTTTCTTT. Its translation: CSVARGRDTEAFF.

CDR3 in DNA: TGTGCCAGCAACCCCCAGGGGCTCAACTCTGGAAACACCATATATTTT. This gives the protein CASNPQGLNSGNTIYF. V usage is TRBV6-6 and J usage is TRBJ1-3; possible D gene TRBD1, 6 bases. The CDR3 has 16 residues. The V gene's germline CDR1 is MNHNY and CDR2 SVGAGI (reference sequence). Trimming took 7 bases from V and 0 from J, leaving 16 bases between them.

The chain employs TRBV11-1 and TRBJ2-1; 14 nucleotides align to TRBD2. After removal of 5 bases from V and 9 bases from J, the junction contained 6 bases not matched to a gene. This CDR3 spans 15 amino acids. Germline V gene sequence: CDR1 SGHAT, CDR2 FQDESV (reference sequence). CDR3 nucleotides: TGTGCCAGCAGCGGACTAGCGGGAGGAAGGGGTGAGCAGTTCTTC. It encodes CASSGLAGGRGEQFF.

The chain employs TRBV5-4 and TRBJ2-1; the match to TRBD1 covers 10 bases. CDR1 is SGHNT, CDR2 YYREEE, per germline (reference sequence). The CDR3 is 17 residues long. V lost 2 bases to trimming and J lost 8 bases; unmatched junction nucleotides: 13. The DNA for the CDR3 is TGTGCCAGCAGCTTCAGCCCGACAGGGGGCGCGAGGTATGAGCAGTTCTTC. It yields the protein CASSFSPTGGARYEQFF.

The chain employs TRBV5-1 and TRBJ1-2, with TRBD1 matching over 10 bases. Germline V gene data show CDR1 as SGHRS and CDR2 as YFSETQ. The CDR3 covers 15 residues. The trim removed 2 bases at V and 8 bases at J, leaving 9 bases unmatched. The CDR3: CASSLVPGQGRGYTF. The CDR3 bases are TGCGCCAGCAGCTTAGTCCCGGGACAGGGGAGAGGCTACACCTTC.